Given below is one T cell receptor (beta chain) in context. This record comes from a study of cytomegalovirus exposure and HLA in healthy donors. 13 Jbeta primers and 60 Vbeta primers were used for the PCR. This table comes from immunoSEQ multiplex PCR, and its TCRdb copy is limited to in-frame clones, with some not included. Among tens of thousands of clones listed, around four fifths were seen once. Healthy people donating bone marrow made up the donors. The receptor was derived from a man aged 45-60 years in good health and CMV-seronegative. The sample taken for sequencing was PBMCs.

The CDR3 reads CASSFNRVAADSGELFF. The CDR3 DNA sequence: TGTGCCAGCAGTTTTAACAGGGTGGCAGCGGATTCTGGGGAGCTGTTTTTT. The chain employs TRBV27 and TRBJ2-2; D is perhaps TRBD1 (6 bases). V lost 3 bases and J 8 bases, leaving 22 bases between the germline ends. The CDR3 sequence is 17 residues long. The germline V gene has CDR1 MNHEY and CDR2 SMNVEV (reference sequence).